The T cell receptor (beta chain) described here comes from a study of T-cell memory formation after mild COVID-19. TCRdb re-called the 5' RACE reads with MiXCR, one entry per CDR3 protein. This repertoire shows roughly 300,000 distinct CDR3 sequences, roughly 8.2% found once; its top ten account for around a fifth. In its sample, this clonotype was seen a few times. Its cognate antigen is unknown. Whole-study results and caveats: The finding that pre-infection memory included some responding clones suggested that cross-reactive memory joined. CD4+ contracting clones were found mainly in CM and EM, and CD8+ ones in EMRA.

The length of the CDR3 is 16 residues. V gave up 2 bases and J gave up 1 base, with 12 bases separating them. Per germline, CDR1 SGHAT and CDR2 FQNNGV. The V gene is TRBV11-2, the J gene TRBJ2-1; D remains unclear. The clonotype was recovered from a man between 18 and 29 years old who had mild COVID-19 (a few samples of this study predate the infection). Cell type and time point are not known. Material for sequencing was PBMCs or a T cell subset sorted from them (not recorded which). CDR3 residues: CASSLKVSRSYNEQFF. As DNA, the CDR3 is TGTGCCAGCAGCTTAAAGGTTAGTCGTTCCTACAATGAGCAGTTCTTC.